Each of the 26 T cell receptor beta chains below was sequenced from the same sample in a study of blood T cell repertoires in COVID-19. Data came from immunoSEQ multiplex PCR; TCRdb stores just in-frame clones and leaves some out. The repertoire consists of over 35,000 clones, with roughly 83% occurring once and the leading ten covering 20% to 30%. The material sequenced was peripheral blood. Receptors originate from a human donor with acute or convalescent COVID-19. The donor label of this sample is uncertain.

This clone is categorized as medium-sized. The chain is built from TRBV19 and TRBJ1-1; 7 bases map to TRBD1. With 5 bases clipped from V and 9 bases from J, the junction kept 6 bases outside the gene matches. The germline gives CDR1 LNHDA, CDR2 SQIVND (reference sequence). The CDR3 contains 12 residues. CDR3 in amino acids: CASSEDRYKAFF. The CDR3 region has the DNA TGTGCCAGTAGTGAGGACAGGTACAAAGCTTTCTTT.

This clone was observed a handful of times. The chain employs TRBV24-1 and TRBJ1-5; 8 bases line up with TRBD1. The CDR3 consists of 15 residues. Trimming cost V 1 base and J 7 bases; bases outside gene matches: 5. Looked up from germline, CDR1 is KGHDR and CDR2 is SFDVKD. CDR3 protein: CATSDFSGGYQPQHF. The DNA of the CDR3 is TGTGCCACCAGTGATTTTTCAGGGGGCTACCAGCCCCAGCATTTT.

This rearrangement joins TRBV27 to TRBJ2-3; 15 bases fit TRBD2. The CDR3 has 17 amino acids. CDR1 MNHEY and CDR2 SMNVEV come from the germline V gene (reference sequence). J gave up 4 bases and V 2 bases, and 4 bases lay outside the gene matches. CDR3 residues: CASSLTGTSGGPDTQYF. The CDR3 DNA follows: TGTGCCAGCAGTTTAACTGGGACTAGCGGGGGGCCAGATACGCAGTATTTT.

The chain uses TRBV7-6 and TRBJ1-2; D is uncertain. CDR1 and CDR2 (germline): SGHVS, FNYEAQ. The CDR3 loop spans 16 amino acids. The V end lost 0 bases, the J end lost 5 bases, and 16 bases lay between the germline ends. Here the CDR3 reads CASSLAGGGREYGYTF. The CDR3 nucleotides read TGTGCCAGCAGCTTAGCGGGAGGAGGCCGGGAGTATGGCTACACCTTC.

The chain recombines TRBV5-4 with TRBJ2-1; 7 bases match TRBD2. The CDR3 contains 14 residues. Germline values: CDR1 SGHNT, CDR2 YYREEE (reference sequence). V was pared by 7 bases and J by 5 bases, with 9 bases of the junction left unmatched. In DNA form, the CDR3 reads TGTGCCAGCTCAAGCGGGAACCTTAACAATGAGCAGTTCTTC. This codes for CASSSGNLNNEQFF.

The chain uses TRBV9 and TRBJ2-5, with D maybe TRBD2 (5 bases). V was shortened by 4 bases and J by 3 bases, with 16 bases between the two germline ends. CDR1 and CDR2 (germline): SGDLS, YYNGEE. CDR3 length: 15 residues. CDR3 sequence: CASSPRWENEETQYF. In nucleotides, the CDR3 is TGTGCCAGCAGCCCACGTTGGGAGAACGAAGAGACCCAGTACTTC.

V gene TRBV28 combines with J gene TRBJ2-3, with TRBD2 matching over 10 bases. With V trimmed by 4 bases and J by 1 base, 14 bases remained unmatched. Germline V lookup: CDR1 MDHEN, CDR2 SYDVKM. The CDR3 runs 19 residues. CDR3 sequence: CASSSQTSGWGGGTDTQYF. DNA of the CDR3: TGTGCCAGCAGTTCCCAGACTAGCGGGTGGGGTGGGGGCACAGATACGCAGTATTTT.

The rearrangement uses TRBV7-2 and TRBJ2-2, with D perhaps TRBD2 (5 bases). Germline V gene data show CDR1 as SGHTA and CDR2 as FQGNSA. The CDR3 has 13 amino acids. V lost 1 base, J lost 8 bases, and 8 bases lay in between. CDR3 sequence reads: CASSLVGGGELFF. DNA for the CDR3: TGTGCCAGCAGCTTAGTCGGCGGGGGGGAGCTGTTTTTT.

V gene TRBV27 combines with J gene TRBJ1-2; 11 positions match TRBD1. Trimming took 6 bases from V and 7 from J; bases not matched to a gene: 19. The CDR3 has 18 amino acids. CDR1 and CDR2 (germline): MNHEY, SMNVEV (reference sequence). CDR3 region: CASRLGPGTGGRLAGYTF. The CDR3 DNA follows: TGTGCCAGCAGGTTGGGCCCAGGGACAGGGGGACGCCTGGCTGGCTACACCTTC.

The V call is TRBV4-2, the J call TRBJ2-2; 7 nucleotides align to TRBD1. With V trimmed by 1 base and J by 1 base, 6 bases remained unmatched. CDR1 is LGHNA, CDR2 YNFKEQ, per germline. The CDR3 is 17 amino acids. This chain's CDR3 is CASSQGTGQVNTGELFF. In nucleotides, the CDR3 is TGTGCCAGCAGCCAAGGGACAGGACAGGTGAACACCGGGGAGCTGTTTTTT.

V and J are TRBV27 and TRBJ2-2; TRBD2 matches at 7 bases. V lost 5 bases and J lost 2; bases outside the gene matches: 11. This CDR3 is built from 17 residues. Germline lookup yields CDR1 MNHEY and CDR2 SMNVEV (reference sequence). CDR3 protein: CASSPLRGDGNTGELFF. DNA for the CDR3: TGTGCCAGCAGTCCCCTCCGGGGGGATGGTAACACCGGGGAGCTGTTTTTT.

The chain carries TRBV30 and TRBJ1-5; 7 nucleotides line up with TRBD1. V shed 3 bases and J 6 bases; nucleotides not matched to a gene: 8. The CDR3 is made up of 14 amino acids. Germline loops: CDR1 GTSNPN, CDR2 SVGIG (reference sequence). The CDR3 DNA follows: TGTGCCTGGAGAGGCAGGGGGAGTGGTCAGCCCCAGCATTTT. Translation: CAWRGRGSGQPQHF.

The chain combines TRBV4-2 with TRBJ2-1, with 7 bases matching TRBD2. V lost 4 bases and J lost 4; bases outside the gene matches: 10. From germline, CDR1 is LGHNA and CDR2 YNFKEQ. The CDR3 covers 16 residues. This CDR3 reads CASSLYGGDRYNEQFF. The CDR3 bases are TGTGCCAGCAGCCTTTATGGGGGGGATAGGTACAATGAGCAGTTCTTC.

This clone was detected only a few times. This same CDR3 is encoded by further DNA sequences in the sample. This chain links TRBV19 with TRBJ1-2; D call uncertain. The V gene's germline CDR1 is LNHDA and CDR2 SQIVND (reference sequence). This CDR3 region has 12 residues. V lost 5 bases and J lost 4, with 8 bases in between. The CDR3 DNA reads as TGTGCCAGTAGTCCAGGATCCTATGGCTACACCTTC. Its translation is CASSPGSYGYTF.

This chain uses TRBV5-1 with TRBJ1-5; D unclear. The germline V gene has CDR1 SGHRS and CDR2 YFSETQ. The CDR3 spans 14 residues. The V and J ends lost 0 bases and 4 bases respectively, with 8 bases between them. As DNA, the CDR3 is TGCGCCAGCAGCTTGGACAGTCCTAATCAGCCCCAGCATTTT. Translated: CASSLDSPNQPQHF.

V usage is TRBV3-1 (or the pseudogene TRBV3-2) and J usage is TRBJ2-7; D possibly corresponds to TRBD2 (6 bases). V lost 4 bases, J lost 4 bases, and 8 bases lay in between. The CDR3 is 12 residues long. Germline CDR1 reads LGHDT; CDR2 reads YNNKEL (reference sequence). In nucleotides, the CDR3 is TGTGCCAGCAGCCCCGGGACTTACGAGCAGTACTTC. Translation: CASSPGTYEQYF.

The gene calls are TRBV30 and TRBJ1-1; D ambiguous. With 3 bases removed from V and 4 bases from J, the gap between germline ends came to 15 bases. Germline V gene sequence: CDR1 GTSNPN, CDR2 SVGIG (reference sequence). The CDR3 totals 14 residues. This CDR3 reads CAWSPGSRGTEAFF. CDR3 nucleotide sequence: TGTGCCTGGAGCCCCGGCAGCCGGGGCACTGAAGCTTTCTTT.

V usage is TRBV7-3 and J usage is TRBJ2-7; weak D call: TRBD1 (5 bases). Deletions cut 2 bases from V and 2 bases from J, with 13 bases between. The germline V gene encodes CDR1 SGHTA and CDR2 FQGTGA. The CDR3 sequence is 15 residues long. CDR3: CASSLAAGSAYEQYF. Here the CDR3 DNA reads TGTGCCAGCAGCTTAGCCGCAGGGTCGGCCTACGAGCAGTACTTC. The complete variable domain, with remaining parts taken from reference TRBV7-3 and TRBJ2-7, reads GAGVSQTPSNKVTEKGKYVELRCDPISGHTALYWYRQSLGQGPEFLIYFQGTGAADDSGLPNDRFFAVRPEGSVSTLKIQRTERGDSAVYLCASSLAAGSAYEQYFGPGTRLTVT.

This clone was recorded a few times. The chain couples TRBV5-6 to TRBJ1-5; D not certain. The germline V gene has CDR1 SGHDT and CDR2 YYEEEE. This CDR3 has 14 residues. Trimming took 0 bases from V and 3 from J, leaving 7 bases between them. As DNA, the CDR3 is TGTGCCAGCAGCTTGGCCGGTCCCAATCAGCCCCAGCATTTT. Translation: CASSLAGPNQPQHF.

This clone is deemed medium-sized (0.01 to 0.1%). The chain combines TRBV11-3 with TRBJ1-6, with 10 bases that match TRBD1. V lost 1 base to trimming and J lost 7 bases; unmatched junction nucleotides: 10. The CDR3 has 18 residues. CDR1 and CDR2 (germline): SGHNT, YENEEA. The CDR3 loop is CASSLVSAGDRGNSPLHF. The CDR3 DNA reads TGTGCCAGCAGCTTAGTTTCGGCCGGGGACAGGGGAAATTCACCCCTCCACTTT.

The gene calls are TRBV6-2 or TRBV6-3 and TRBJ1-2; 8 bases match TRBD1. J gave up 4 bases and V 2 bases, and 3 bases lay outside the gene matches. CDR1 and CDR2 from the germline V gene are MNHEY and SVGEGT. The CDR3 spans 14 residues. This CDR3 is CASSYPGTGYGYTF. The CDR3 region has the DNA TGTGCCAGCAGTTACCCCGGGACAGGCTATGGCTACACCTTC.

The chain uses TRBV14 and TRBJ1-1; D is uncertain. CDR1 and CDR2 from the germline V gene are SGHDN and FVKESK. The CDR3 extends over 14 amino acids. Deletions cut 0 bases from V and 5 bases from J, with 10 bases between. The CDR3 DNA is TGTGCCAGCAGCCAAGATCTGACGGGAACTGAAGCTTTCTTT. Protein: CASSQDLTGTEAFF.

The chain employs TRBV5-1 and TRBJ2-1; 10 bases are a match to TRBD2. From germline, CDR1 is SGHRS and CDR2 YFSETQ. Trimming took 1 base from V and 8 from J; bases not matched to a gene: 6. This CDR3 contains 15 residues. CDR3 nucleotides: TGCGCCAGCAGCTTGCAAGCGGGAGGGCGCGATGAGCAGTTCTTC. Its translation is CASSLQAGGRDEQFF.

The chain joins TRBV3-1 (or the pseudogene TRBV3-2) to TRBJ2-7; TRBD2 matches at 12 bases. This CDR3 has 17 residues. Germline CDR1 reads LGHDT; CDR2 reads YNNKEL (reference sequence). After removal of 4 bases from V and 0 bases from J, the junction contained 7 bases not matched to a gene. The CDR3 nucleotides are TGTGCCAGCAGCCCCCCCGGACTAGCGGGACCCTCCTACGAGCAGTACTTC. Protein product: CASSPPGLAGPSYEQYF.

The chain employs TRBV7-6 and TRBJ2-2; no reliable D call. The CDR3 is made up of 13 amino acids. V was pared by 2 bases and J by 5 bases, with 6 bases between. Germline V gives CDR1 SGHVS, CDR2 FNYEAQ. In DNA, the CDR3 is TGTGCCAGCAGCTTAATGGAGACCGGGGAGCTGTTTTTT. Translation: CASSLMETGELFF.

The chain has TRBV19 and TRBJ2-7; 9 nucleotides match TRBD1. The CDR3 totals 15 residues. The V and J ends lost 3 bases and 6 bases, in that order; junction bases with no gene match: 9. Germline-derived CDR1 and CDR2 are LNHDA and SQIVND (reference sequence). CDR3 loop: CASSMGQGEGGEQYF. The CDR3 nucleotides read TGTGCCAGTAGTATGGGACAGGGAGAAGGCGGCGAGCAGTACTTC.